This T cell receptor (beta chain) was found in a study of T cells in Graves' hyperthyroidism and ophthalmopathy. Study results and caveats: Ophthalmopathy onset followed model prediction by a median around 6.9 months. Most thyroid-expanded clonotypes above 0.001 were also found in blood. A 13 V-J model separated ophthalmopathy from stable hyperthyroidism.

RNA transcripts provided the source from which TCR beta CDR3 regions were amplified. HTBI primers were used for first-round RT-PCR of the TCR CDR3. Using its own MiXCR run on the multiplex PCR reads, TCRdb lists one record per CDR3 protein. The sample holds 450,000 to 650,000 distinct CDR3 sequences, about 14% seen once. Ophthalmopathy patients had moderate-to-severe active disease, CAS ≥3, NOSPECS ≥4, and disease duration under 3 months. V shed 5 bases and J 8 bases; nucleotides not matched to a gene: 12. Germline CDR1 is SEHNR and CDR2 is FQNEAQ (reference sequence). The CDR3 runs 15 residues. This clonotype has a count of ten or more. Its antigen remains unidentified.

The sample comprised blood. The chain uses TRBV7-9 and TRBJ2-4, with 7 positions matching TRBD2. This sequence was found in a woman under 30 with Graves' ophthalmopathy. The CDR3 spells CASSPSLVGGDIQYF. DNA of the CDR3: TGTGCCAGCAGCCCATCGCTAGTTGGGGGGGACATTCAGTACTTC.